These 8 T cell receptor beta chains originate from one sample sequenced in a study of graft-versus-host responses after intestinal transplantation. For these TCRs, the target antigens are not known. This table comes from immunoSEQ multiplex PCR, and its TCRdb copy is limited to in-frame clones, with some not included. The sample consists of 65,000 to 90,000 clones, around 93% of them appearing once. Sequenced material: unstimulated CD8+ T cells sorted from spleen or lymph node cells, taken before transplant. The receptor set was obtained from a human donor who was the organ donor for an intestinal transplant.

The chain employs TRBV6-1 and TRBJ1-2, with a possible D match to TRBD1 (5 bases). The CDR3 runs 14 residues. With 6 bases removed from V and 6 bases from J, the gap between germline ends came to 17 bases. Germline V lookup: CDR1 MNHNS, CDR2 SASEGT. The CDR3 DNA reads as TGTGCCAGCAGGATCAGGGAGGGGCTCGATGGCTACACCTTC. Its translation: CASRIREGLDGYTF.

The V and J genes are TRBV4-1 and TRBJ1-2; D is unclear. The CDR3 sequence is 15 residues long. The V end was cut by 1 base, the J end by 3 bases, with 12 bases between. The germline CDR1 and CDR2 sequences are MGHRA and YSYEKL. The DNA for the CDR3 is TGCGCCAGCAGCCAAGTCCCCCGGCTCTACTATGGCTACACCTTC. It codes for CASSQVPRLYYGYTF.

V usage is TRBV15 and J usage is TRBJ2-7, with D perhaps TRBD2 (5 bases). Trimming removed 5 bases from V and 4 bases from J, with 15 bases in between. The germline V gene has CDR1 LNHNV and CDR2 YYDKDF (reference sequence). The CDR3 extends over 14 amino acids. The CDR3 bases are TGTGCCACCAGCTGGAGGTACCGCGATTACGAGCAGTACTTC. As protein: CATSWRYRDYEQYF.

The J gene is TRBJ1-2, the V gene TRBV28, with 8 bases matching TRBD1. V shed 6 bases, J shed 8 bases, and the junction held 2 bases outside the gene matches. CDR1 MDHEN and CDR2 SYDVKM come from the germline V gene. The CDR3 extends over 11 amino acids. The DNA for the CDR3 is TGTGCCAGCAGAACAGGGGGAGGCTACACCTTC. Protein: CASRTGGGYTF.

The CDR3 spells CASSSKGGPTYEQYF. In DNA form, the CDR3 reads TGTGCCAGCAGCTCAAAAGGGGGCCCTACCTACGAGCAGTACTTC. This chain links TRBV5-5 with TRBJ2-7; TRBD1 matches at 7 bases. There are 15 residues in the CDR3. After removal of 3 bases from V and 2 bases from J, the junction contained 8 bases not matched to a gene. Germline CDR1 and CDR2: SGHKS and YYEKEE (reference sequence).

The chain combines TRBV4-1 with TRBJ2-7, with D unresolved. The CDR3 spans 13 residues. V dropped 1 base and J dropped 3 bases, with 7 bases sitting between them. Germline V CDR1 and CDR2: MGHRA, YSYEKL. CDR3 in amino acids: CASSQGGDYEQYF. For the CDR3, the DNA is TGCGCCAGCAGCCAAGGTGGAGACTACGAGCAGTACTTC.

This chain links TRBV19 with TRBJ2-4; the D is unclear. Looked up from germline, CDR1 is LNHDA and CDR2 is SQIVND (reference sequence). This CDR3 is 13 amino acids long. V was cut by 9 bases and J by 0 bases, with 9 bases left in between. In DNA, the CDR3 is TGTGCCAGCCGGTCTTTAGCCAAAAACATTCAGTACTTC. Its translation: CASRSLAKNIQYF.

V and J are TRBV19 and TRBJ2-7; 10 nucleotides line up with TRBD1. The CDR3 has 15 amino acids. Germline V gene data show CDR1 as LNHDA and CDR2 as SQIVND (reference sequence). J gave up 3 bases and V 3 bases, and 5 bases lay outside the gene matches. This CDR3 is CASSISDRGGYEQYF. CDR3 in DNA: TGTGCCAGTAGTATTTCGGACAGGGGGGGCTACGAGCAGTACTTC.